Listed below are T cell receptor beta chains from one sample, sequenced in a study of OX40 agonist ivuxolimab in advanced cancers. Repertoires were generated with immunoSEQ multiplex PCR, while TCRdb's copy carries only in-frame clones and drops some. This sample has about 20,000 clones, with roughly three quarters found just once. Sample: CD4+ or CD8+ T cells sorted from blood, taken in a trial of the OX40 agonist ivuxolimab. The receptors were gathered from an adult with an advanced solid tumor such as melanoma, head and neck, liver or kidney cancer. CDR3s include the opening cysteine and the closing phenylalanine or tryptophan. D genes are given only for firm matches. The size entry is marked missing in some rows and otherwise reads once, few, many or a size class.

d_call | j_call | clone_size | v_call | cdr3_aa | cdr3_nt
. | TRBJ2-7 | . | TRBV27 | CASLEGNEQYF | TGTGCCTCCCTCGAAGGGAACGAGCAGTACTTC
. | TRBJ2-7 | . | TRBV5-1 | CASSWGMGTYEQYF | TGCGCCAGCAGCTGGGGAATGGGGACCTACGAGCAGTACTTC
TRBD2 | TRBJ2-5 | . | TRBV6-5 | CASSILAGDQETQYF | TGTGCCAGCAGCATACTAGCGGGGGACCAAGAGACCCAGTACTTC
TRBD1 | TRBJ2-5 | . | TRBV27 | CASSWTGGGPKEETQYF | TGTGCCAGCAGTTGGACAGGGGGGGGCCCAAAGGAAGAGACCCAGTACTTC
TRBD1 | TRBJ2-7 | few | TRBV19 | CASSAGSISRDSTYEQYF | TGTGCCAGTAGTGCCGGTTCGATTTCCCGGGACAGCACCTACGAGCAGTACTTC
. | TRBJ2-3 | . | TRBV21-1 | CASSPTGRATDTQYF | TGTGCCAGCAGCCCAACGGGCAGGGCGACAGATACGCAGTATTTT
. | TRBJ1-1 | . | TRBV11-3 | CASSHPSLNTEAFF | TGTGCCAGCAGCCATCCCTCGTTGAACACTGAAGCTTTCTTT
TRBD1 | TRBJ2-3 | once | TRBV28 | CASSSGQGTDTQYF | TGTGCCAGCAGTTCGGGACAGGGCACAGATACGCAGTATTTT
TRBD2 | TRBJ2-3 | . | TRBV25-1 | CASSDSGGLPWGTDTQYF | TGTGCCAGCAGTGATAGCGGGGGTCTTCCCTGGGGGACAGATACGCAGTATTTT
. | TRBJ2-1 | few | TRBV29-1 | CSVGQGYNEQFF | TGCAGCGTTGGCCAGGGTTACAATGAGCAGTTCTTC
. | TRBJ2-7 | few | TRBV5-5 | CASSLERLQAYEQYF | TGTGCCAGCAGCTTGGAGCGCCTCCAGGCCTACGAGCAGTACTTC
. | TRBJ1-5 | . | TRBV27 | CWDPAQHF | TGTTGGGACCCAGCCCAGCATTTT
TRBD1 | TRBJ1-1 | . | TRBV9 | CASSVGQGTEAFF | TGTGCCAGCAGCGTGGGACAGGGCACTGAAGCTTTCTTT
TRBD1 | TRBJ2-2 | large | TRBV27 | CASKPGQATGELFF | TGTGCCAGCAAACCGGGACAGGCTACCGGGGAGCTGTTTTTT
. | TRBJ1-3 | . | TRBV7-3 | CASSSTGDPGNTIYF | TGTGCCAGCAGCTCCACAGGAGACCCTGGAAACACCATATATTTT
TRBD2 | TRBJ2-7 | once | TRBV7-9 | CASSQRTSGGDEQYF | TGTGCCAGCAGCCAGCGGACTAGCGGGGGGGACGAGCAGTACTTC
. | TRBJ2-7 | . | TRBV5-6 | CASSPGASSYEQYF | TGTGCCAGCAGCCCGGGGGCCTCTTCCTACGAGCAGTACTTC
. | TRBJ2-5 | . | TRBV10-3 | CASSWRGHQETQYF | TGTGCCAGCAGTTGGAGAGGCCACCAAGAGACCCAGTACTTC
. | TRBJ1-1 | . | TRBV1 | CTSSLRTWPEAFF | TGCACCAGCAGCCTCCGTACCTGGCCTGAAGCTTTCTTT
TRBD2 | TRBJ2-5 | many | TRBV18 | CASSSDEDGGKETQYF | TGTGCCAGCTCATCCGACGAGGACGGGGGGAAAGAGACCCAGTACTTC
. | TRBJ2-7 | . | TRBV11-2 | CASSLGGQGSEQYF | TGTGCCAGCAGCTTAGGGGGCCAGGGGAGCGAGCAGTACTTC
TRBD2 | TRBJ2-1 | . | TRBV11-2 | CASRKLAGALDEQFF | TGTGCCAGCAGAAAACTAGCGGGGGCTCTCGATGAGCAGTTCTTC
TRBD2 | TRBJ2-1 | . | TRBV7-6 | CASSTTSGGVRAYNEQFF | TGTGCCAGCAGCACGACTAGCGGGGGGGTCCGGGCCTACAATGAGCAGTTCTTC
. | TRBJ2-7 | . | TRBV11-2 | CASSLGPFSYEQYF | TGTGCCAGCAGCTTAGGCCCCTTCTCCTACGAGCAGTACTTC
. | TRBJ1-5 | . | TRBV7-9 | CASSLHSNQPQHF | TGTGCCAGCAGCTTACACAGCAATCAGCCCCAGCATTTT
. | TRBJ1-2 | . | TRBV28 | CASNGEGPYGYTF | TGTGCCAGCAACGGGGAGGGTCCCTATGGCTACACCTTC
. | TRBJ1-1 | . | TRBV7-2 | CASSDGLMNTEAFF | TGTGCCAGCAGCGACGGACTCATGAACACTGAAGCTTTCTTT